This is a list of T cell receptor beta chains from one sample in a study of blood T cell repertoires in COVID-19. Generated by immunoSEQ multiplex PCR, the TCRdb table keeps only in-frame clones and is missing some. The top ten clones hold more than 7.5% of a sample with 300,000 to 350,000 clones, roughly 86% of them seen once. The sequenced material came from peripheral blood. These receptors all come from a man under 40 with COVID-19, enrolled during active disease. CDR3s include the opening cysteine and the closing phenylalanine or tryptophan. The order of the fields is D gene, clone size, V gene, J gene, CDR3 DNA, CDR3 protein. D genes are given only for firm matches. Clone size is shown for a subset of rows, as once, few, many or a class of expanded clone.

TRBD1	.	TRBV27	TRBJ2-7	TGTGCCAGCAGTTTCAGGGACAGACCCCTCGAGCAGTACTTC	CASSFRDRPLEQYF
TRBD2	.	TRBV3-1/TRBV3-2	TRBJ2-7	TGTGCCAGCAGCCCAGACGAGACTAGCGGGAGGGTTACCTACGAGCAGTACTTC	CASSPDETSGRVTYEQYF
.	.	TRBV10-3	TRBJ1-1	TGTGCCATCAGTGAAAGAGGAGTGAACACTGAAGCTTTCTTT	CAISERGVNTEAFF
TRBD2	few	TRBV7-9	TRBJ2-2	TGTGCCAGCAGCTCCCGGACTAGCAGGACCGGGGAGCTGTTTTTT	CASSSRTSRTGELFF
TRBD1	.	TRBV7-9	TRBJ2-4	TGTGCCAGCAGCACGGGACAGGGGGCCAACATTCAGTACTTC	CASSTGQGANIQYF
.	.	TRBV9	TRBJ2-4	TGTGCCAGCAGCCTTACAGAAAACATTCAGTACTTC	CASSLTENIQYF
TRBD1	few	TRBV9	TRBJ1-4	TGTGCCAGCAGCGTAAGCCCGGACAGGGGGGGTGAAAAACTGTTTTTT	CASSVSPDRGGEKLFF
TRBD2	.	TRBV7-9	TRBJ2-7	TGTGCCAGCAGCCAGAGCGGGGTTGTCTACGAGCAGTACTTC	CASSQSGVVYEQYF
TRBD2	.	TRBV5-6	TRBJ2-2	TGTGCCAGCAGCCAGCGGGAGGGAATCGGAACCGGGGAGCTGTTTTTT	CASSQREGIGTGELFF
TRBD2	.	TRBV5-1	TRBJ2-4	TGCGCCAGCAGGTTAATCCCTAGCGGAGCCAAAAACATTCAGTACTTC	CASRLIPSGAKNIQYF
TRBD2	.	TRBV4-2	TRBJ2-5	TGTGCCAGCAGCCTGGGACTAGCGGGGGGTGGGGAGACCCAGTACTTC	CASSLGLAGGGETQYF
TRBD1	.	TRBV9	TRBJ1-3	TGTGCCAGCAGCGACGACAGGGGATCGAGAAACACCATATATTTT	CASSDDRGSRNTIYF
TRBD1	.	TRBV3-1/TRBV3-2	TRBJ2-2	TGTGCCAGCAGCCAACGGACAGGGATGGACACCGGGGAGCTGTTTTTT	CASSQRTGMDTGELFF
TRBD1	.	TRBV3-1/TRBV3-2	TRBJ1-1	TGTGCCAGCAGCCAACATGGGGGACAGCAGAACACTGAAGCTTTCTTT	CASSQHGGQQNTEAFF
.	.	TRBV15	TRBJ1-1	TGTGCCACCAGCAGAGATCTGGGGACTGCGAACACTGAAGCTTTCTTT	CATSRDLGTANTEAFF
.	.	TRBV19	TRBJ2-1	TGTGCCAGTAGTATAAACAGCTACAATGAGCAGTTCTTC	CASSINSYNEQFF
.	.	TRBV15	TRBJ2-1	TGTGCCACCAGCAGAGATAGGGGCAATGAGCAGTTCTTC	CATSRDRGNEQFF
TRBD1	.	TRBV7-3	TRBJ2-7	TGTGCCAGCAGCTTGGGGACAGGGGCTTCCGAGCAGTACTTC	CASSLGTGASEQYF
TRBD1	.	TRBV12-3/TRBV12-4	TRBJ1-1	TGTGCCAGCAGTGGACAGGGTAGGGGTGAAGCTTTCTTT	CASSGQGRGEAFF
.	.	TRBV3-1/TRBV3-2	TRBJ1-1	TGTGCCAGCAGCCAAGGTGGTACGGTAAACACTGAAGCTTTCTTT	CASSQGGTVNTEAFF
.	.	TRBV19	TRBJ1-1	TGTGCCAGTAGTCCGGGCTGGGGAGGGAACACTGAAGCTTTCTTT	CASSPGWGGNTEAFF
TRBD2	.	TRBV3-1/TRBV3-2	TRBJ2-2	TGTGCCAGCAGCCAAGATGGACTAGCCGCGAACACCGGGGAGCTGTTTTTT	CASSQDGLAANTGELFF
.	.	TRBV6-5	TRBJ1-1	TGTGCCAGCAGTTACTCGGAGGTTCCCACGGAAGCTTTCTTT	CASSYSEVPTEAFF
.	.	TRBV5-1	TRBJ1-2	TGCGCCAGCAGCTTGGCCGGAGGCGCTTGGGAGGGCTACACCTTC	CASSLAGGAWEGYTF
TRBD1	.	TRBV27	TRBJ2-5	TGTGCCAGCAGTTTATCGGGACAGGGATCGTTTGAGACCCAGTACTTC	CASSLSGQGSFETQYF
.	.	TRBV7-2	TRBJ1-2	TGTGCCAGCAGCTTAGCCCAGGGAATAGGCCATGGCTACACCTTC	CASSLAQGIGHGYTF
TRBD2	.	TRBV6-6	TRBJ2-7	TGTGCCAGCAGTTACGGGCGGGGGGGAGAGCAGTACTTC	CASSYGRGGEQYF
.	.	TRBV18	TRBJ1-1	TGTGCCAGCTCACCGTACAGGGAGAACACTGAAGCTTTCTTT	CASSPYRENTEAFF
TRBD1	.	TRBV6-1	TRBJ2-1	TGTGCCAGCAGTGATTCCTACAGGGGCAATGAGCAGTTCTTC	CASSDSYRGNEQFF
TRBD2	.	TRBV4-2	TRBJ2-7	TGTGCCAGCAGCCCTCCGGGACTAGCCCACGAGCAGTACTTC	CASSPPGLAHEQYF
.	.	TRBV20-1	TRBJ1-5	TGCAGTGCTAGTTCTCCCCAGGGCAATCAGCCCCAGCATTTT	CSASSPQGNQPQHF
TRBD1	.	TRBV7-3	TRBJ1-1	TGTGCCAGCAGCGTGGACAGGGATCGCACTGAAGCTTTCTTT	CASSVDRDRTEAFF
.	.	TRBV4-1	TRBJ1-1	TGCGCCAGCAGCCAAGAACTGCGGTGGAACACTGAAGCTTTCTTT	CASSQELRWNTEAFF
TRBD1	.	TRBV15	TRBJ2-1	TGTGCCACCAGCAGAGATCTGGACAGGGGGTGGATCTTC	CATSRDLDRGWIF
.	.	TRBV11-2	TRBJ2-7	TGTGCCAGCAGCTTAGTTTCGCTACAAGGGGTGACCTACGAGCAGTACTTC	CASSLVSLQGVTYEQYF
TRBD2	.	TRBV3-1/TRBV3-2	TRBJ2-1	TGTGCCAGCAGCCAATTGGGCCTAGCGGGGGGGAATGAGCAGTTCTTC	CASSQLGLAGGNEQFF